This TCR beta chain was found in a study of CD8+ T cells in alopecia areata. Whole-study context: The SALT score measured affected scalp surface percentage in treated patients.

Findings and caveats of the study: Within the top 100, expanded CD8+ clones significantly decreased with tofacitinib, as did scalp clonality. How baseline CD8+ expansion relates to response remains uncertain (there was one nonresponder).

Treatment here: oral pan-JAK inhibitor, 5-10 mg twice daily. RNA extraction and reverse transcription yielded cDNA as sequencing template. Clones were sequenced by immunoSEQ multiplex PCR, and TCRdb holds only the in-frame ones, with some missing. The data hold roughly 98,000 clones, with approximately 60% observed a single time. In the case of this clone: Its target is not known.

Between the trimmed V and J ends, which lost 0 bases and 5 bases, there was a span of 5 bases. CDR1 MNHEY and CDR2 SVGAGI come from the germline V gene. There are 13 residues in the CDR3. The chain couples TRBV6-5 to TRBJ2-4; no clear D. This receptor was taken from a human donor with alopecia areata. Specimen: CD8+ T cells sorted from blood, collected at week 4, from a patient treated with tofacitinib. The CDR3 protein is CASSYSSENIQYF. The CDR3 coding sequence is TGTGCCAGCAGTTACTCGAGTGAAAACATTCAGTACTTC.